Presented here are 11 T cell receptor beta chains from one specimen sequenced in a study of blood T cell repertoires in COVID-19 (dated by TCRdb to about 2020). Receptor libraries were prepared by the immunoSEQ multiplex PCR assay. TCRdb mirrors the immuneACCESS table, restricted to in-frame sequences. Some clones are absent from its copies; in checked studies, under half trace to an unresolved V gene, and the reason for the others is unknown. This sample holds about 210,000 clones; roughly nine tenths were observed only once. The top ten hold around 1.2% of the sample. Sample: peripheral blood. The source of these receptors is a man aged 25-45 years with acute or convalescent COVID-19.

This chain joins TRBV30 and TRBJ1-6; perhaps TRBD1 as D (5 bases). The CDR3 runs to 14 residues. Looked up from germline, CDR1 is GTSNPN and CDR2 is SVGIG (reference sequence). V dropped 1 base and J dropped 6 bases, with 10 bases sitting between them. The CDR3 reads CAWSAWGGNSPLHF. CDR3 coding DNA: TGTGCCTGGAGTGCTTGGGGGGGTAATTCACCCCTCCACTTT.

The J gene is TRBJ2-5, the V gene TRBV5-8, with 9 positions matching TRBD2. V was pared by 2 bases and J by 1 base, with 3 bases of the junction left unmatched. In germline, CDR1 is SGHTS, CDR2 YDEGEE. This CDR3 region has 15 residues. The CDR3, as DNA: TGTGCCAGCAGCTTCATAGCGGGGGTCCAAGAGACCCAGTACTTC. This codes for CASSFIAGVQETQYF.

This clone was recorded once. This chain connects TRBV5-1 to TRBJ2-3; 8 nucleotides align to TRBD2. The V segment lost 4 bases and the J segment 0 bases; nucleotides outside the gene matches: 1. The CDR3 consists of 14 residues. CDR1 is SGHRS and CDR2 is YFSETQ in the germline V gene. The CDR3 is CASSAGGSTDTQYF. CDR3 sequence (DNA): TGCGCCAGCAGCGCGGGGGGTAGCACAGATACGCAGTATTTT.

The chain is built from TRBV19 and TRBJ2-1; D perhaps matches TRBD2 (6 bases). The CDR3 is 16 residues long. Deletions cut 5 bases from V and 0 bases from J, with 14 bases between. Germline V gene data show CDR1 as LNHDA and CDR2 as SQIVND (reference sequence). CDR3 loop: CASSSVGTGSYNEQFF. The CDR3 region has the DNA TGTGCCAGTAGTTCAGTCGGGACTGGCTCCTACAATGAGCAGTTCTTC.

V usage is TRBV10-1 and J usage is TRBJ1-6, with D perhaps TRBD1 (5 bases). CDR3 size: 14 residues. Germline loops: CDR1 WNHNN, CDR2 SYGVQD (reference sequence). V lost 11 bases to trimming and J lost 6 bases, with 17 bases between them. CDR3 region: CALPSGLGNSPLHF. CDR3 nucleotides: TGCGCCCTCCCATCAGGGCTTGGTAATTCACCCCTCCACTTT.

This chain links TRBV28 with TRBJ2-1; D gene unclear. The germline CDR1 and CDR2 sequences are MDHEN and SYDVKM. V shed 7 bases and J shed 7 bases, with 11 bases lying between them. The CDR3 is made up of 12 amino acids. The CDR3 DNA is TGTGCCAGCAAGAAGGTGAGGAATGAGCAGTTCTTC. This gives the protein CASKKVRNEQFF.

The rearrangement uses TRBV6-6 and TRBJ1-5; 9 bases agree with TRBD1. Per germline, CDR1 MNHNY and CDR2 SVGAGI (reference sequence). J gave up 4 bases and V 5 bases, and 21 bases lay outside the gene matches. The CDR3 extends over 20 amino acids. This CDR3 reads CASSPARLTGGSNSNQPQHF. DNA for the CDR3: TGTGCCAGCAGTCCAGCCCGCCTTACAGGGGGCTCAAATAGTAATCAGCCCCAGCATTTT.

This chain links TRBV27 with TRBJ1-1; D possibly corresponds to TRBD1 (6 bases). Germline V gives CDR1 MNHEY, CDR2 SMNVEV (reference sequence). CDR3 length: 16 amino acids. Trimming removed 7 bases at V and 0 bases at J, with 18 bases between. CDR3 region: CASTDSLGGLNTEAFF. The CDR3 coding sequence is TGTGCCAGCACGGACAGCCTCGGCGGCCTGAACACTGAAGCTTTCTTT.

V gene TRBV18 combines with J gene TRBJ1-1; D may be TRBD1 (6 bases). The CDR3 is made up of 13 amino acids. Germline V CDR1 and CDR2: KGHSH, LQKENI. V was trimmed by 8 bases and J by 5 bases, leaving 15 bases between them. CDR3 DNA: TGTGCCAGCCTACAGGGTGCGGTGACTGAAGCTTTCTTT. It yields the protein CASLQGAVTEAFF.

The chain employs TRBV6-6 and TRBJ2-7; D is ambiguous. This CDR3 spans 12 amino acids. V was pared by 5 bases and J by 0 bases, with 5 bases between. Looked up from germline, CDR1 is MNHNY and CDR2 is SVGAGI (reference sequence). CDR3 DNA: TGTGCCAGCAGTCTCAGCTCCTACGAGCAGTACTTC. Protein: CASSLSSYEQYF.

This clone was seen more than once but under ten times. The chain is built from TRBV9 and TRBJ2-3; a weak D match, TRBD2 (6 bases). Germline CDR1 reads SGDLS; CDR2 reads YYNGEE. The CDR3 runs 16 residues. With 0 bases removed from V and 2 bases from J, the gap between germline ends came to 13 bases. The CDR3 region is CASSVVGGSLTDTQYF. The CDR3 region has the DNA TGTGCCAGCAGCGTAGTGGGGGGAAGTCTCACAGATACGCAGTATTTT.